This is a list of T cell receptor beta chains from one sample in a study of glioma-infiltrating T cells after dendritic cell vaccination. The data were produced by immunoSEQ multiplex PCR, yet TCRdb's version contains in-frame clones alone and is incomplete. The sample includes around 72,000 clones, 65% to 90% of them seen just once. The material was blood, obtained before dendritic cell vaccination. All receptors come from a human donor with glioblastoma. Both conserved end residues are part of each CDR3. D genes are given only for firm matches. Not every row has a clone size; where given, it reads once, few, many or a size class.

.,TRBJ2-5,TRBV6-6,.,CASRRIRETQYF,TGTGCCAGCAGGCGGATACGAGAGACCCAGTACTTC
.,TRBJ1-2,TRBV6-5,.,CASSIDPRGNGYTF,TGTGCCAGCAGCATTGACCCACGCGGTAATGGCTACACCTTC
.,TRBJ1-5,TRBV19,.,CASTHEGGQPQHF,TGTGCCAGTACCCATGAAGGAGGTCAGCCCCAGCATTTT
.,TRBJ2-7,TRBV2,TRBD2,CAGRGGVTSYEQYF,TGTGCCGGCCGGGGGGGGGTTACCTCCTACGAGCAGTACTTC
.,TRBJ1-1,TRBV7-2,.,CASSLVGEMNTEAFF,TGTGCCAGCAGCTTAGTCGGGGAAATGAACACTGAAGCTTTCTTT
.,TRBJ2-7,TRBV7-6,TRBD1,CASSPGTGIVYEQYF,TGTGCCAGCAGCCCAGGGACAGGCATTGTCTACGAGCAGTACTTC
.,TRBJ1-5,TRBV5-1,TRBD1,CASSLGTGPNQPQHF,TGCGCCAGCAGCTTGGGGACAGGACCCAATCAGCCCCAGCATTTT
few,TRBJ1-3,TRBV7-7,.,CASSLGREGELFF,TGTGCTAGCAGCTTGGGCAGGGAAGGGGAACTATTTTTT
.,TRBJ2-7,TRBV19,.,CASSTSGANSYEQYF,TGTGCCAGTAGTACGTCTGGGGCCAACTCCTACGAGCAGTACTTC
.,TRBJ1-2,TRBV11-2,TRBD1,CASSRDSSYGYTF,TGTGCCAGCAGCCGGGACAGTTCATATGGCTACACCTTC
.,TRBJ1-2,TRBV18,.,CASSPNSGQLSGYTF,TGTGCCAGCTCACCGAACTCTGGACAGTTAAGTGGCTACACCTTC
.,TRBJ2-3,TRBV5-1,TRBD2,CASSFRGGLLGDTQYF,TGCGCCAGCAGCTTTAGGGGAGGGCTCCTGGGAGATACGCAGTATTTT
.,TRBJ1-1,TRBV19,TRBD1,CASSPGDRGMGTEAFF,TGTGCCAGTAGTCCGGGGGACAGGGGGATGGGTACTGAAGCTTTCTTT
.,TRBJ1-5,TRBV7-2,.,CASSPAGHQPQHF,TGTGCCAGCAGCCCCGCGGGCCATCAGCCCCAGCATTTT
few,TRBJ1-1,TRBV6-1,TRBD1,CASSDLGTGVTEAFF,TGTGCCAGCAGTGATTTGGGGACAGGGGTGACTGAAGCTTTCTTT